The following is a T cell receptor beta chain sequence with its context. The antigen is unknown. The data belong to a study of cytomegalovirus exposure and HLA in healthy donors. Findings of the study overall: It was only CMV serostatus that was available as immune exposure information. A link between a missense DCLRE1C variant and TCR beta V- and J-gene trimming emerged from a later analysis. For presence/absence analyses, sequencing depth was assumed to be roughly uniform across donors. Excluded: some indistinguishable V segments such as TRBV6-2 and TRBV6-3.

The CDR3 length is 19 residues. CDR1 is LNHNV, CDR2 YYDKDF, per germline (reference sequence). Deletions cut 0 bases from V and 0 bases from J, with 18 bases between. PCR amplification relied on 60 Vbeta primers (plus 13 Jbeta primers). Some clones are missing from TCRdb's copy, which holds only in-frame ones; the method was immunoSEQ multiplex PCR. This sample has tens of thousands of clones, with 77% found just once. The specimen was PBMCs. The chain couples TRBV15 to TRBJ1-3; D gene unclear. The source of this sequence is a man aged 50-59 years in good health and CMV-seropositive. The CDR3 region has the DNA TGTGCCACCAGCAGAGATGGGAGCGGACTCTTCTTCTCTGGAAACACCATATATTTT. Protein sequence: CATSRDGSGLFFSGNTIYF.